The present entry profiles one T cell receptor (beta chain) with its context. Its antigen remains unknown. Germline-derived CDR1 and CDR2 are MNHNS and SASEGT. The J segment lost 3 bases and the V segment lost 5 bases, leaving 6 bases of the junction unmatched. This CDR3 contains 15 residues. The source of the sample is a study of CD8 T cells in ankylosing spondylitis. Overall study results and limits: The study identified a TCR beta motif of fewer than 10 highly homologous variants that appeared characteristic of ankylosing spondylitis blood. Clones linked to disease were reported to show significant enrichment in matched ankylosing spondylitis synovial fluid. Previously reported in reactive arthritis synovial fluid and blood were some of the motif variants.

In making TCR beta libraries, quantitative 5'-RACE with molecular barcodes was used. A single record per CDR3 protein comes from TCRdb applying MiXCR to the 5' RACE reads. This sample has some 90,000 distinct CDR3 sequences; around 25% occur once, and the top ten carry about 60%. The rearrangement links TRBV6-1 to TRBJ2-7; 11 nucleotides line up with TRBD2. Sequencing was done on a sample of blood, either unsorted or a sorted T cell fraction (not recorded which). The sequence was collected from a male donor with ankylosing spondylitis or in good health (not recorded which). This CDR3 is CASSPRLAGLYEQYF. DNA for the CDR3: TGTGCCAGCAGTCCCCGACTAGCGGGGCTCTACGAGCAGTACTTC.